This TCR beta chain was profiled in a study of T cell changes during pregnancy in multiple sclerosis. Germline V gene data show CDR1 as MNHEY and CDR2 as SVGAGI. Trimming cost V 2 bases and J 0 bases, with 8 bases left between them. The CDR3 runs to 15 residues. Using immunoSEQ multiplex PCR, the repertoire was profiled, and TCRdb retains in-frame clones only, with some absent. The sample has roughly 41,000 clones; approximately 94% are singletons. The rearrangement links TRBV6-5 to TRBJ1-3; D is unclear. This sequence was found in a female donor with multiple sclerosis, enrolled in a pregnancy study. The source material was peripheral blood, sampled in the third trimester of pregnancy. The DNA of the CDR3 is TGTGCCAGCAGTTACGCTTCGAGCTCTGGAAACACCATATATTTT. Protein: CASSYASSSGNTIYF.